This TCR beta chain was sequenced for a study of blood T cell repertoires in COVID-19. Study at large: T cells, B-cell-depleted T cells, or PBMCs provided the cDNA or gDNA that served as material.

This clone has a single count. Study processing details: Estimates of nucleated cell counts were drawn from the amplification of reference gene primers. The protocol was immunoSEQ multiplex PCR, while the TCRdb copy is restricted to in-frame clones and leaves out a portion. V and J calls and clone size are copied from that table; D and trimming were computed from the DNA. The repertoire includes 200,000 or so clones, around nine tenths of them detected once, and 2.1% sits in the top ten. CDR1 and CDR2 (germline): MGHRA, YSYEKL. The CDR3 contains 16 residues. The J segment lost 6 bases and the V segment lost 1 base, leaving 11 bases of the junction unmatched.

The sample comprised peripheral blood. This sequence was found in a man aged 65 to 85 with active or convalescent COVID-19. The chain couples TRBV4-1 to TRBJ2-5, with TRBD1 matching over 7 bases. The CDR3 DNA reads as TGCGCCAGCAGCCAAGGGGACAGTCGGGCTTGGAAGACCCAGTACTTC. This gives the protein CASSQGDSRAWKTQYF.